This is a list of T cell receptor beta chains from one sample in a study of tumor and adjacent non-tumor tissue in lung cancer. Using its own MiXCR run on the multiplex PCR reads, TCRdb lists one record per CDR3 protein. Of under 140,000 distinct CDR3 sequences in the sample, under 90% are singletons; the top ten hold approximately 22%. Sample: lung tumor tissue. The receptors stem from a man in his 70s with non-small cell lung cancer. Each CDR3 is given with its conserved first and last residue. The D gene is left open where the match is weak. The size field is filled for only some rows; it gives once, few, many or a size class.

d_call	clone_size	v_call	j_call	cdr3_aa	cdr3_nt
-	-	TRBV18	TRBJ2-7	CASSQLDGSYERHF	TGTGCCAGCTCACAACTCGACGGCTCCTACGAGCGGCACTTC
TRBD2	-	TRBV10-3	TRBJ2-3	CAINLAGESNRQYF	TGCGCCATCAACCTAGCGGGAGAATCGAATAGGCAGTATTTT
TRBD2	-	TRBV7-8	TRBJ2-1	CASSTALAGYYNEQFF	TGTGCTAGCAGTACCGCCCTAGCGGGCTACTACAATGAGCAGTTCTTC
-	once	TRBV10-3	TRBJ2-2	CAIVTPTNTGELFF	TGTGCTATCGTGACTCCAACGAACACCGGGGAGCTGTTTTTT
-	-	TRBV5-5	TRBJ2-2	CASSVDSPRELFF	TGTGCCAGCAGCGTTGACTCTCCCAGGGAGCTGTTTTTT
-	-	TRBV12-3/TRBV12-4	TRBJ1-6	CASSWTIYNSPPHF	TGTGCCAGCAGTTGGACAATCTATAATTCACCCCCCCACTTT
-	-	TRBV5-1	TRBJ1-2	CASSTKWAHGYTF	TGTGCCAGCAGCACTAAGTGGGCCCATGGCTACACCTTC
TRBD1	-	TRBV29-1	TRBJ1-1	CTVFGQGTKTEAFF	TGCACCGTTTTCGGACAGGGAACTAAAACCGAAGCTTTCTTT
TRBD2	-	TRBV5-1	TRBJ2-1	CTSSFLASGRSYNEQFF	TGCACCAGCAGCTTCCTGGCTAGCGGGAGGTCCTACAATGAGCAGTTCTTC
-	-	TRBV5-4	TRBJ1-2	CASTMDVNYGYTF	TGTGCCAGCACCATGGACGTTAACTATGGCTACACCTTT
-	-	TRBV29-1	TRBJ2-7	CSARGTNSEKYF	TGCAGCGCCCGGGGGACGAACTCCGAGAAGTACTTC
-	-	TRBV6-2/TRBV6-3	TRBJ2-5	CASSEQSWGTQYF	TGTGCCAGCAGTGAACAGAGTTGGGGAACCCAGTACTTC
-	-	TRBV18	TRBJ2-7	CTSSPPDARAGEQYF	TGTACCAGCTCACCACCCGATGCCAGGGCGGGGGAGCAGTACTTC
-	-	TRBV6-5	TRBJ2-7	CAVGRRLEGSYEQYF	TGTGCCGTCGGAAGGAGATTAGAAGGTTCTTACGAGCAGTATTTC
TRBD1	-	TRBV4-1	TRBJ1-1	CASGPGTVNTEAFF	TGTGCCAGCGGCCCCGGGACAGTTAACACTGAAGCTTTCTTT
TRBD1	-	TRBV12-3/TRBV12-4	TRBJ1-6	CASISWTGGYNSPLHF	TGTGCCAGCATCTCATGGACAGGGGGCTATAATTCACCCCTCCACTTT
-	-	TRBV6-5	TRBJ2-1	CASSYRPVGDGQFF	TGTGCCAGCAGTTATCGTCCAGTCGGGGATGGGCAGTTCTTC
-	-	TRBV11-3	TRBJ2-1	CASRLDPTGGRGEHIF	TGTGCCAGCAGATTAGATCCCACGGGGGGCAGGGGTGAGCATATCTTC
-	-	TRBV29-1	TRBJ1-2	CSIYQRVRGDGYTF	TGCAGCATCTATCAACGAGTCCGGGGCGATGGCTATACCTTC
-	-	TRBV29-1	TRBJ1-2	CGVISNYGYTF	TGCGGCGTGATTTCTAACTATGGCTACACCTTC
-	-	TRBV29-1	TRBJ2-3	CSLLSYVRGGDTDTQYF	TGCAGTTTACTCTCATATGTGAGAGGGGGGGACACAGATACGCAGTATTTT
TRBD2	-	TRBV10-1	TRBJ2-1	CASSAGLARKDEQLF	TGCGCCAGTAGCGCGGGACTAGCGAGGAAGGATGAGCAGCTCTTC
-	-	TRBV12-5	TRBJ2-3	CASAPDKNHPQYF	TGTGCTAGTGCCCCGGACAAGAATCACCCCCAGTATTTT
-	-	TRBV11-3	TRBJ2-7	CASSRRVQSYEQYF	TGTGCCAGCAGCCGACGTGTTCAGTCCTACGAGCAGTACTTC
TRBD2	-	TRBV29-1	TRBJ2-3	CSTRSAGGSDTQYF	TGCAGCACCCGGAGCGCGGGAGGCTCCGATACGCAATATTTT
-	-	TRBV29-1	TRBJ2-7	CSIVVGNEHYF	TGCAGCATTGTCGTCGGGAACGAGCATTACTTC
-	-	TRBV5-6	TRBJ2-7	CASSRRVYEQYF	TGTGCCAGCAGCCGACGGGTTTACGAGCAGTACTTC
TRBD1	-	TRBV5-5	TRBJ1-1	CASSYKPGQGASMTEAFF	TGTGCCAGCAGTTACAAACCGGGACAGGGGGCGAGTATGACTGAAGCTTTCTTT
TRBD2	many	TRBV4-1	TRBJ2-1	CASSPRLAEDNEQFF	TGCGCCAGCAGCCCGCGACTAGCGGAGGATAATGAGCAGTTCTTC
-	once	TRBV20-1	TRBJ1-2	CSARDGPPGPGYIF	TGCAGTGCTAGAGACGGGCCACCCGGGCCTGGCTACATCTTC
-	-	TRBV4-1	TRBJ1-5	CASSQADRWAQHF	TGCGCCAGCAGCCAAGCGGACAGATGGGCCCAACATTTT
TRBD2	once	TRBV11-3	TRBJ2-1	CTSSLLGASGGYNEQFF	TGTACCAGCAGCCTCCTAGGGGCTAGCGGGGGCTATAATGAGCAGTTCTTC
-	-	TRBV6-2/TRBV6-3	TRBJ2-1	CASSYQIGRECNEQFF	TGTGCCAGCAGTTACCAAATCGGACGGGAATGCAATGAGCAGTTCTTC
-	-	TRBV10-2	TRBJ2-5	CATRGGTTRGGGTQYF	TGCGCCACCCGGGGAGGTACAACGAGAGGTGGGGGGACCCAGTACTTC
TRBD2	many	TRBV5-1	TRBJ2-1	CASSSRGLASEQFF	TGCGCCAGCAGCTCAAGGGGACTAGCGAGTGAGCAGTTCTTC
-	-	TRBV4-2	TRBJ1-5	CASSLQGTGDHPQHF	TGTGCCAGCAGCCTTCAAGGGACTGGGGATCACCCCCAACATTTT
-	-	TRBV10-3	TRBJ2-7	CPINGGVRRSYEQYF	TGTCCCATCAATGGGGGAGTCCGAAGGTCCTACGAGCAGTACTTC
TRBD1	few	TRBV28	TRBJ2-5	CASRSQGQGETRYF	TGTGCCAGCCGCAGCCAGGGACAGGGAGAGACCCGGTACTTC
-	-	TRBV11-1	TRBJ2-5	CVSNLGRTNEETQYF	TGTGTCAGCAACCTGGGTAGGACTAATGAAGAGACCCAGTACTTC
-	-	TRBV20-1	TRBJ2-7	CSARTGRGQYF	TGCAGTGCTAGAACTGGAAGGGGGCAGTACTTC
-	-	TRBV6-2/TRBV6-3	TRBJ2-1	CASNRAGYNEQSF	TGTGCCAGCAACAGAGCTGGTTACAATGAGCAGTCCTTC
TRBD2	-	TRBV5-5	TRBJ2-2	CVSSRTSGSTWELFF	TGTGTCAGCAGCCGGACTAGCGGGAGCACCTGGGAGCTGTTTTTT
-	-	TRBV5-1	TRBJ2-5	CASTMVLGETQYF	TGCGCCAGCACGATGGTCTTGGGGGAGACCCAGTACTTC
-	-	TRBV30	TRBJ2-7	CAWSVTGTPYEQCF	TGTGCCTGGAGTGTAACTGGGACCCCCTACGAGCAGTGCTTC
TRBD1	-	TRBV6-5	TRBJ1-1	CASSSGTGGKAFF	TGTGCCAGCAGCTCCGGGACAGGTGGCAAAGCATTCTTT
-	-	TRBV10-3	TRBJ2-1	CASPEEFVKEQIF	TGTGCCTCCCCGGAAGAGTTTGTCAAAGAGCAGATCTTC
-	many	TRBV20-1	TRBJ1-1	CSARGLGMAENTEAFF	TGCAGTGCTAGAGGACTTGGGATGGCTGAAAACACTGAAGCTTTCTTT
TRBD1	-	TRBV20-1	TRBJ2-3	CSTTRDRDAGGTIYTQYF	TGCAGTACCACCCGGGACAGGGATGCTGGCGGGACCATATATACGCAGTATTTT
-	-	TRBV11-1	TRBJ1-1	CASSQGTRSTESFF	TGTGCCAGCAGCCAGGGGACAAGGAGCACTGAATCTTTCTTC
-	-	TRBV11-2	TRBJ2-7	CASSPPAGTPSYEQYF	TGTGCCAGTAGCCCCCCTGCCGGGACACCATCCTACGAGCAGTACTTC
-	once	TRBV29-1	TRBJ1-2	CSAFGRVNHGYNF	TGCAGCGCATTCGGCAGGGTGAATCATGGCTACAACTTC
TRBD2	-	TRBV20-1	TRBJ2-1	CSVRDPFASGAHNEQFF	TGCAGTGTTAGAGATCCCTTCGCTAGCGGGGCCCACAATGAGCAGTTCTTC
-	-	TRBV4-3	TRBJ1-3	CAINRGVLADTIYF	TGCGCCATCAACCGAGGGGTCCTGGCGGACACCATATATTTT
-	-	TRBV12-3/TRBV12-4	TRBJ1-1	CASSSRCDTEAFF	TGTGCCAGCAGTTCACGTTGTGACACTGAAGCTTTCTTT
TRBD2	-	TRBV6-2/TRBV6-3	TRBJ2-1	CASNPGLGNIDEQFF	TGTGCCAGCAACCCGGGACTAGGCAATATCGATGAGCAGTTCTTC
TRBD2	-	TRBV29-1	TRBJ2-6	CSIMGERGGPSGTNVLTF	TGCAGCATTATGGGGGAAAGGGGAGGGCCCTCTGGGACCAACGTCCTGACTTTC
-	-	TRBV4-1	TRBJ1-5	CASIQSSSIYSNQPQHF	TGCGCCAGCATCCAGAGTAGCAGCATTTATAGCAATCAACCCCAGCATTTT
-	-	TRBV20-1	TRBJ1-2	CSVQDTEYYGYTF	TGCAGTGTTCAAGACACAGAGTACTATGGCTACACCTTC
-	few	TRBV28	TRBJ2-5	CASSPEYQETQYF	TGTGCTAGCAGTCCTGAGTACCAGGAGACCCAGTACTTC
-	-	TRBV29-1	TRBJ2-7	CSARTRGMVFFF	TGCAGCGCTAGGACTAGGGGGATGGTTTTCTTTTTC